Each of the 2 T cell receptor beta chains below was sequenced from the same sample in a study of T cell clones after liver transplantation. The protocol was immunoSEQ multiplex PCR, while the TCRdb copy is restricted to in-frame clones and leaves out a portion. The data show under 90,000 clones, 80% seen once. The specimen comprised CD4+ T cells from blood, sampled before liver transplant. Receptors were obtained from a human donor who received a liver transplant.

The CDR3 sequence is CATSRGLSTDTQYF. DNA of the CDR3: TGTGCCACCAGCAGAGGACTTTCCACAGATACGCAGTATTTT. The V gene is TRBV15, the J gene TRBJ2-3; no firm D call. Germline loops: CDR1 LNHNV, CDR2 YYDKDF (reference sequence). This CDR3 region has 14 residues. V lost 1 base, J lost 2 bases, and 7 bases lay in between.

This rearrangement joins TRBV18 to TRBJ2-3, with no clear D. CDR3 length: 14 amino acids. The V gene's germline CDR1 is KGHSH and CDR2 LQKENI. Trimming pared 2 bases from V and 3 bases from J, leaving 9 bases between. The CDR3 coding sequence is TGTGCCAGCTCACCATCGGCCGGTACAGATACGCAGTATTTT. This translates into CASSPSAGTDTQYF.